Included here is one T cell receptor (beta chain) sequence, with context. Its antigen is undetermined. Here immunoSEQ multiplex PCR was the method, and the copy in TCRdb shows in-frame clones only, minus some. The sample contains about 590,000 clones, less than 97% of which appear only once. The sample belongs to a study of shared clonotypes between healthy human individuals. Turning to the study itself: The plates for each donor numbered three CD4 naive, three CD4 memory, two CD8 naive and one CD8 memory. Regarding the study as a whole: Sequencing depth was expected to affect clonotype sharing among donors. What rarefaction showed was incomplete sorted-subset sequencing despite large depth. Naive subsets tended to show greater estimated richness than memory subsets.

In the naive CD8 group, cells lacked CD45RO and were positively selected for CCR7, so terminally differentiated effector memory CD45RA+ cells were left out. Germline loops: CDR1 MNHNS, CDR2 SASEGT. J was trimmed by 2 bases and V by 3 bases; bases with no gene match: 10. This CDR3 has 16 amino acids. This TCR was recovered from a woman aged 25 to 39 in good health. The rearrangement uses TRBV6-1 and TRBJ2-7, with 7 bases lining up with TRBD2. Sequencing used naive CD8+ T cells sorted from blood. The CDR3 is CASSDILSGATYEQYF. The CDR3 nucleotides are TGTGCCAGCAGTGATATCTTAAGCGGGGCGACCTACGAGCAGTACTTC.